Below are 16 T cell receptor beta chains sequenced from a single sample in a study of OX40 agonist ivuxolimab in advanced cancers. Library preparation employed the immunoSEQ multiplex PCR assay. TCRdb limited this immuneACCESS table to in-frame rearrangements with V and J called. A share of clones is missing; checked studies link under half to unresolved V genes, and the rest is unexplained. This sample comprises tens of thousands of clones, 89% of them detected only once. Around 46% of the sample belongs to the ten largest clones. Sequences were derived from CD4+ or CD8+ T cells sorted from blood, sampled in a trial of the OX40 agonist ivuxolimab. The origin of the receptors is an adult with an advanced solid tumor such as melanoma, head and neck, liver or kidney cancer.

The chain employs TRBV11-2 and TRBJ2-3, with a tentative D call TRBD1 (5 bases). Trimming left V 3 bases short and J 2 bases short, with 12 bases between. The CDR3 sequence is 15 residues long. Germline lookup yields CDR1 SGHAT and CDR2 FQNNGV. The CDR3, as DNA: TGTGCCAGCAGCTTTACAGGCGATTTCACAGATACGCAGTATTTT. It yields the protein CASSFTGDFTDTQYF. Full variable domain (rest looked up from reference TRBV11-2 and TRBJ2-3): EAGVAQSPRYKIIEKRQSVAFWCNPISGHATLYWYQQILGQGPKLLIQFQNNGVVDDSQLPKDRFSAERLKGVDSTLKIQPAKLEDSAVYLCASSFTGDFTDTQYFGPGTRLTVL.

In DNA form, the CDR3 reads TGTGCCAGCAGGGACTCGGGGGAAGAGACCCAGTACTTC. Encoded protein: CASRDSGEETQYF. This chain uses TRBV28 with TRBJ2-5, with D maybe TRBD2 (6 bases). Germline lookup yields CDR1 MDHEN and CDR2 SYDVKM. The length of the CDR3 is 13 residues. The germline V and J ends were trimmed by 6 bases and 3 bases, with 11 bases remaining between them.

This clone was observed a handful of times. The chain carries TRBV7-9 and TRBJ1-2; D call uncertain. Trimming shortened V by 5 bases and J by 8 bases, and 30 bases separated the two germline ends. CDR1 SEHNR and CDR2 FQNEAQ come from the germline V gene (reference sequence). The CDR3 contains 18 residues. CDR3 nucleotide sequence: TGTGCCAGCAGCCGCTCCCTCAAAGATGGCAGATCGATCTACGGCTACACCTTC. Amino acid sequence: CASSRSLKDGRSIYGYTF.

The V call is TRBV4-2, the J call TRBJ2-1; D is unresolved. Between the trimmed V and J ends, which lost 3 bases and 8 bases, there was a span of 14 bases. CDR3 size: 14 residues. Germline CDR1 LGHNA, CDR2 YNFKEQ. The CDR3 loop is CASSHISGNDEQFF. The CDR3 DNA reads as TGTGCCAGCAGCCACATTTCAGGAAACGATGAGCAGTTCTTC.

The DNA of the CDR3 is TGTGCCAGCAGCTTAGATGTTGGACAGGGAGGTTCACCCCTCCACTTT. As protein: CASSLDVGQGGSPLHF. This rearrangement joins TRBV7-8 to TRBJ1-6; 8 bases align to TRBD1. Trimming took 1 base from V and 9 from J; bases not matched to a gene: 8. The CDR3 runs 16 residues. In germline, CDR1 is SGHVS, CDR2 FQNEAQ.

The rearrangement links TRBV5-4 to TRBJ2-3; D remains ambiguous. There are 11 residues in the CDR3. Germline V gene sequence: CDR1 SGHNT, CDR2 YYREEE (reference sequence). V lost 4 bases and J lost 2, with 2 bases in between. The CDR3 here is CASSDTDTQYF. CDR3 nucleotides: TGTGCCAGCAGCGACACAGATACGCAGTATTTT.

This chain connects TRBV5-6 to TRBJ1-6; D is unresolved. This CDR3 contains 15 residues. Trimming left V 7 bases short and J 4 bases short, with 15 bases between. Germline CDR1 SGHDT, CDR2 YYEEEE. CDR3 amino acids: CASQYTGRYNSPLHF. The CDR3 nucleotides read TGTGCCAGCCAATACACGGGCAGATATAATTCACCCCTCCACTTT.

This clone was seen only once. The chain combines TRBV19 with TRBJ1-5; 7 nucleotides agree with TRBD1. Germline CDR1 and CDR2: LNHDA and SQIVND (reference sequence). Trimming removed 5 bases from V and 7 bases from J; junction bases left unmatched: 17. The CDR3 has 17 amino acids. CDR3 nucleotides: TGTGCCAGTAGTCCGACAGGGCCATCGGCCCAAACCCAGCCCCAGCATTTT. Translating gives CASSPTGPSAQTQPQHF.

This chain links TRBV4-1 with TRBJ1-1; TRBD1 is a possible D gene (6 bases). The CDR3 extends over 13 amino acids. Germline lookup yields CDR1 MGHRA and CDR2 YSYEKL. The V gene lost 1 base and the J gene lost 6 bases, with 9 bases spanning the gap. The CDR3 here is CASSQVGGPEAFF. The CDR3 DNA sequence: TGCGCCAGCAGCCAAGTGGGGGGGCCTGAAGCTTTCTTT.

This clone was observed once. The V gene is TRBV19, the J gene TRBJ2-5, with 7 bases aligning to TRBD1. The CDR3 is 14 residues long. The V segment lost 5 bases and the J segment 1 base; nucleotides outside the gene matches: 4. Germline CDR1 reads LNHDA; CDR2 reads SQIVND (reference sequence). This CDR3 is CASSADRVQETQYF. DNA for the CDR3: TGTGCCAGTAGTGCCGACAGGGTCCAAGAGACCCAGTACTTC.

This clone was observed once. V is TRBV5-8 and J is TRBJ1-1, with 9 bases matching TRBD1. Trimming at V came to 2 bases and at J to 0 bases, leaving 8 bases not matched to a gene. This CDR3 is built from 17 residues. The V gene's germline CDR1 is SGHTS and CDR2 YDEGEE. Here the CDR3 reads CASSLEWTGAMNTEAFF. The CDR3, as DNA: TGTGCCAGCAGCTTAGAGTGGACAGGGGCTATGAACACTGAAGCTTTCTTT.

This rearrangement joins TRBV4-1 to TRBJ2-7; weak D call: TRBD1 (5 bases). Germline values: CDR1 MGHRA, CDR2 YSYEKL. The CDR3 is made up of 17 amino acids. Trimming shortened V by 0 bases and J by 2 bases, and 17 bases separated the two germline ends. CDR3 region: CASSQDLSPGPTYEQYF. The CDR3 DNA follows: TGCGCCAGCAGCCAAGATCTGTCCCCAGGGCCTACCTACGAGCAGTACTTC.

The chain recombines TRBV27 with TRBJ1-1, with D uncertain. The V and J ends lost 1 base and 2 bases respectively, with 5 bases between them. Germline assignment: CDR1 MNHEY and CDR2 SMNVEV (reference sequence). CDR3 size: 13 residues. The CDR3 here is CASSLYSNTEAFF. CDR3 nucleotide sequence: TGTGCCAGCAGTTTATACAGCAACACTGAAGCTTTCTTT.

This clone was seen a single time. V gene TRBV7-9 combines with J gene TRBJ1-4; D remains ambiguous. V was clipped by 6 bases and J by 7 bases, with 21 bases between them. The CDR3 runs to 16 residues. CDR1 and CDR2 (germline): SEHNR, FQNEAQ (reference sequence). CDR3 protein: CASRASPSYPSEKLFF. Here the CDR3 DNA reads TGTGCCAGCAGGGCCTCACCCTCGTACCCAAGTGAAAAACTGTTTTTT.

This clone was seen once. The chain uses TRBV5-6 and TRBJ1-1; D is ambiguous. The V gene's germline CDR1 is SGHDT and CDR2 YYEEEE. Trimming took 0 bases from V and 4 from J, leaving 13 bases between them. This CDR3 is built from 15 residues. The CDR3 region has the DNA TGTGCCAGCAGCTTGGCTCAAGGATATGGCACTGAAGCTTTCTTT. Its protein product is CASSLAQGYGTEAFF.

This clone has a single count. CDR3 region: CASSQGTSSYNEQFF. The CDR3 DNA follows: TGCGCCAGCAGCCAAGGTACGAGCTCCTACAATGAGCAGTTCTTC. The V and J genes are TRBV4-1 and TRBJ2-1, with no clear D. V dropped 1 base and J dropped 0 bases, with 7 bases sitting between them. Germline CDR1 is MGHRA and CDR2 is YSYEKL. This CDR3 is 15 amino acids long.